A selection of T cell receptor beta chains follows, all from one sample in a study of blood T cells in healthy people across ages. TCRdb re-called the 5' RACE reads with MiXCR, one entry per CDR3 protein. Of about a million distinct CDR3 sequences detected, roughly half appear once; the ten largest clones hold about 22%. Sequencing was carried out using blood. These TCRs come from a woman aged 55-69 years in good health. The CDR3 runs from the conserved cysteine through the conserved F or W. D genes are given only for firm matches. Clone size is given for some rows only: seen once, a few or many times, or a class if the clone is expanded.

J	V	size	D	DNA	CDR3
TRBJ2-1	TRBV7-9	-	TRBD2	TGTCCCAGCACCCCATGGACTAGCGGCTACAATGAGCAGTTCTTC	CPSTPWTSGYNEQFF
TRBJ2-5	TRBV6-1	-	-	TGTGCCAGCAGCCTAAACTACCGGGACACGCAAGGAGAGACCCAGTACTTC	CASSLNYRDTQGETQYF
TRBJ1-6	TRBV4-1	-	-	TGCGCCAGCAGCCAAGATAAGGGGTCCCTGATTCCCCTCCACTTT	CASSQDKGSLIPLHF
TRBJ2-7	TRBV28	-	-	TGTGCCAGCAGCAGAGGGTCTGCCTACGAGCAGTACTTC	CASSRGSAYEQYF
TRBJ2-1	TRBV20-1	-	-	TGCAGTGCCCCAACCGGGAGTGAGCAGTTCTTC	CSAPTGSEQFF
TRBJ1-6	TRBV7-3	-	TRBD1	TGTGCCAGCAGTTTGACAGGGGAGTCACCCCTCCACTTT	CASSLTGESPLHF
TRBJ2-1	TRBV28	-	-	TGTGCCAGCAGTTTTGTTGCGGGACTCTCCTACAATGAGCAGTTCTTC	CASSFVAGLSYNEQFF
TRBJ2-3	TRBV27	once	-	TGTGCCAGCAGTTATTGGGGTTCAGATACACAGTATTTT	CASSYWGSDTQYF
TRBJ2-5	TRBV4-3	few	TRBD1	TGCGCCAGCAGCCAAGATCTGACAGGGGAAGAGACCCAGTACTTC	CASSQDLTGEETQYF
TRBJ2-7	TRBV3-1	-	TRBD1	TGTGCCAGCAGCCAACGACAGGGCCGCTACGAGCAGTACTTC	CASSQRQGRYEQYF
TRBJ2-7	TRBV11-2	few	-	TGTGCCAGCAGCCCGTCGGGACGCCGCTACGAGCAGTACTTC	CASSPSGRRYEQYF
TRBJ2-5	TRBV20-1	few	-	TGCAGTGCTATGTTGGGGCTCCAAGAGACCCAGTACTTC	CSAMLGLQETQYF
TRBJ1-1	TRBV28	once	TRBD1	TGTGCCAGCAGTCTATCCCGGGACAGGTCCGTGAGGAACACTGAAGCTTTCTTT	CASSLSRDRSVRNTEAFF
TRBJ1-4	TRBV20-1	-	TRBD1	TGCAGTGCTCGCGGACGGGGACAGGCGAGATTGGCGGAAAAACTGTTTTTT	CSARGRGQARLAEKLFF
TRBJ2-1	TRBV28	once	TRBD2	TGTGCCAGCAGTTTCGGGGGGGGACCGGGACTAGCGGGAACTATCAATGAGCGGTTCTTC	CASSFGGGPGLAGTINERFF
TRBJ2-7	TRBV5-4	-	-	TGTGCCAGCAGCTTGGTCGGACATCGGTCCTACGAGCAGTACTTC	CASSLVGHRSYEQYF
TRBJ2-7	TRBV20-1	-	-	TGCAGTTGTGCGGGTGGTTACGAGCAGTACTTC	CSCAGGYEQYF
TRBJ2-1	TRBV12-3/TRBV12-4	few	TRBD2	TGTGCCAGCAGCCCCGCTAGCGGGAGTAGTAATGAGCAGTTCTTC	CASSPASGSSNEQFF
TRBJ2-5	TRBV29-1	-	TRBD1	TGCAGCGTTGACCTCAGACAGGGTCAAGAGACCCAGTACTTC	CSVDLRQGQETQYF
TRBJ1-6	TRBV25-1	-	-	TGTGCCAGCAGTACGTCCTATAATTCACCCCTCCACTTT	CASSTSYNSPLHF
TRBJ2-6	TRBV12-3/TRBV12-4	-	-	TGTGCCAGCATTCGGGGATCTGGGGCCAACGTCCTGACTTTC	CASIRGSGANVLTF
TRBJ2-1	TRBV30	-	-	TGTGCCTGGAGTGTCAGGCGGGGTGAGCAGTTCTTC	CAWSVRRGEQFF
TRBJ2-7	TRBV6-2/TRBV6-3	many	TRBD2	TGTGCCAGCTTCCTAGCGGGAGGGTACGAGCAGTACTTC	CASFLAGGYEQYF
TRBJ1-1	TRBV4-2	-	-	TGTGCCAGCAGCCAAGAGGACAGAATGAACACTGAAGCTTTCTTT	CASSQEDRMNTEAFF
TRBJ1-1	TRBV11-2	-	-	TGTGCCAGCAGCTTATCTCCAGGGCGGAACACTGAAGCTTTCTTT	CASSLSPGRNTEAFF
TRBJ2-1	TRBV6-6	-	TRBD2	TGTGCCAGCAGCCCAACGACTAGCGGGACGTCCTACAATGAGCAGTTCTTC	CASSPTTSGTSYNEQFF
TRBJ2-7	TRBV27	few	TRBD1	TGTGCCAGCGGCTCCGGACAGGGCTACGAGCAGTACTTC	CASGSGQGYEQYF
TRBJ1-1	TRBV18	once	TRBD1	TGTGCCAGCTCACCCGACAGGGTTAGCACTGAAGCTTTCTTT	CASSPDRVSTEAFF
TRBJ2-3	TRBV4-2	few	-	TGTGCCAGCAGCCAAGAACGACCTTCTGGACTAATGATTGATACGCAGTATTTT	CASSQERPSGLMIDTQYF
TRBJ2-5	TRBV28	few	-	TGTGCCAGCAGGAGCAACACGGGCGAGACCCAGTACTTC	CASRSNTGETQYF
TRBJ2-1	TRBV6-5	-	-	TGTGCCAGCAGTTACTCGATCATGGAGCATGAGCAGTTCTTC	CASSYSIMEHEQFF
TRBJ2-7	TRBV7-9	-	TRBD2	TGTGCCAGCAGCTTCGGGGGAGGGGCCAACGAGCAGTACTTC	CASSFGGGANEQYF
TRBJ2-1	TRBV7-9	-	-	TGTGCCAGCAGCTTAGTCCCAGGCCCCCAAGGTGAGCAGTTCTTC	CASSLVPGPQGEQFF
TRBJ1-6	TRBV4-3	-	-	TGCGCCAGCAGCCTAAGCCACTCCTATAATTCACCCCTCCACTTT	CASSLSHSYNSPLHF
TRBJ2-3	TRBV3-1	-	TRBD1	TGTGCCAGCAGCCAAGATGGGACAGGGTGGGGCACAGATACGCAGTATTTT	CASSQDGTGWGTDTQYF
TRBJ2-7	TRBV28	-	-	TGTGCCAGCAGTTTTGCGGGTTCGGACGAGCAGTACTTC	CASSFAGSDEQYF
TRBJ1-5	TRBV20-1	few	-	TGCAGTGCTAGAGCCCCCGGCAGGGATAGTAATCAGCCCCAGCATTTT	CSARAPGRDSNQPQHF
TRBJ2-1	TRBV6-6	once	TRBD2	TGTGCCAGCAGCCGAAAGGGACTAGCGGAGACCAATGAGCAGTTCTTC	CASSRKGLAETNEQFF
TRBJ2-7	TRBV7-6	-	-	TGTGCCAGCAGCTATCTTAGCGATAGCTCCTACGAGCAGTACTTC	CASSYLSDSSYEQYF
TRBJ2-5	TRBV5-1	-	TRBD2	TGCGCCAGCAGACCGAGACTAGCGGGAGAGGTAGAGACCCAGTACTTC	CASRPRLAGEVETQYF
TRBJ2-7	TRBV20-1	few	-	TGCAGTGCTAGAGTGCCGGCGGGACCTCACCCGGACGAGCAGTACTTC	CSARVPAGPHPDEQYF
TRBJ2-7	TRBV6-1	-	TRBD1	TGTGCCAGCAGTGATTACGGGACAGGGCCCTACGAGCAGTACTTC	CASSDYGTGPYEQYF